This T cell receptor beta chain was retrieved from a study of shared clonotypes between healthy human individuals. Study-wide points: Incompleteness in sorted-subset sequencing, despite large depth, was shown by rarefaction. Among donors, sharing of clonotypes was expected to be affected by sequencing depth.

As regards this clone: What it binds is unknown.

The naive CD8 population came from CD45RO-negative cells selected for CCR7, without terminally differentiated effector memory CD45RA+ cells. The authors split each subset's genomic DNA evenly across several immunoSEQ plates. Per the authors' pipeline: Filtering differed since immunoSEQ provided only junctions, with no quality scores. Clones were sequenced by immunoSEQ multiplex PCR, and TCRdb holds only the in-frame ones, with some missing. From that table come the V and J calls and clone size; the DNA was used to work out D and trimming. The table shows about 820,000 clones, with nearly 95% occurring only once. Trimming cost V 6 bases and J 5 bases, with 10 bases left between them. The CDR3 spans 12 residues. Germline V gives CDR1 MNHEY, CDR2 SVGAGI.

J is TRBJ1-1 and V is TRBV6-5; D not resolved. The sample comprised naive CD8+ T cells sorted from blood. The TCR sequence derives from a man aged 25-45 years in good health. CDR3 sequence: CASSPTQTEAFF. The CDR3 DNA reads as TGTGCCAGCAGCCCCACACAGACTGAAGCTTTCTTT.